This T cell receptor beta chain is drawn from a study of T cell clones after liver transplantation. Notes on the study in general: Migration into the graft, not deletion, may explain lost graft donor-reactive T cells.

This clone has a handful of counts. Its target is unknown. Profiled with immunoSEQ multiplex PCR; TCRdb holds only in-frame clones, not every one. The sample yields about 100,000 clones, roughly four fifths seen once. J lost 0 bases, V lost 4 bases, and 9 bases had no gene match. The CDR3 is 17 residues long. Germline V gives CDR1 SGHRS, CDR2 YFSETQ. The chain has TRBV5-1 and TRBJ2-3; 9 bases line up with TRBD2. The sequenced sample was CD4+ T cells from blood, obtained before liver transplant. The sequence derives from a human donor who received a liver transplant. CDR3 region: CASSPKRGATSTDTQYF. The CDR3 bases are TGCGCCAGCAGCCCGAAGCGGGGGGCCACTAGCACAGATACGCAGTATTTT.